These 25 T cell receptor beta chains came from one sample sequenced in a study of control samples from healthy donors and cancer patients. The repertoire was sequenced with immunoSEQ multiplex PCR; TCRdb's copy has only in-frame clones and lacks some. The table for this sample gives some 180,000 clones. Sequenced input: blood. These receptors were obtained from a woman between 25 and 40 years old in good health.

The V gene is TRBV6-5, the J gene TRBJ1-2, with D perhaps TRBD1 (6 bases). The germline V gene encodes CDR1 MNHEY and CDR2 SVGAGI. Trimming shortened V by 11 bases and J by 0 bases, and 13 bases separated the two germline ends. This CDR3 contains 13 residues. CDR3 bases: TGTGCCGGAGGGGGACACACTAACTATGGCTACACCTTC. Encoded protein: CAGGGHTNYGYTF.

The V gene is TRBV4-3, the J gene TRBJ2-1; the match to TRBD2 covers 14 bases. Looked up from germline, CDR1 is LGHNA and CDR2 is YSLEER. The J segment lost 12 bases and the V segment lost 1 base, leaving 2 bases of the junction unmatched. The CDR3 sequence is 14 residues long. CDR3 nucleotide sequence: TGCGCCAGCAGCCAAGGGGGACTAGCGGGGGTGCAGTTCTTC. This encodes CASSQGGLAGVQFF.

CDR3 coding DNA: TGTGCCAGTAGTGCCAGGACAGTAGGCGACGAGCAGTACTTC. It encodes CASSARTVGDEQYF. The chain uses TRBV19 and TRBJ2-7, with D perhaps TRBD1 (6 bases). The CDR3 length is 14 residues. Trimming left V 5 bases short and J 5 bases short, with 16 bases between. Germline assignment: CDR1 LNHDA and CDR2 SQIVND (reference sequence).

This chain links TRBV7-2 with TRBJ2-5, with TRBD2 matching over 13 bases. The V gene's germline CDR1 is SGHTA and CDR2 FQGNSA. CDR3 length equals 16 residues. V gave up 1 base and J gave up 2 bases; unmatched junction bases: 1. CDR3 DNA sequence: TGTGCCAGCAGCTTAGGGACTAGCGGGGGTCAAGAGACCCAGTACTTC. It encodes CASSLGTSGGQETQYF.

The rearrangement joins TRBV6-5 to TRBJ1-3; D is unresolved. The CDR3 loop spans 14 amino acids. Between the trimmed V and J ends, which lost 6 bases and 0 bases, there was a span of 9 bases. The germline gives CDR1 MNHEY, CDR2 SVGAGI. The CDR3 sequence: CASSTTNSGNTIYF. For the CDR3, the DNA is TGTGCCAGCAGCACCACTAACTCTGGAAACACCATATATTTT.

As to this clone: A junction boundary mismatches the germline segment, possibly from a read error. The chain is built from TRBV12-3 or TRBV12-4 and TRBJ1-3; the D gene is possibly TRBD1 (5 bases). The CDR3 loop spans 11 amino acids. CDR3 protein: CASSLAQGLEF. CDR3 coding DNA: TGTGCCAGCAGTTTAGCTCAGGGTCTTGAATTT.

This chain links TRBV7-9 with TRBJ2-7; D uncertain. The V gene lost 3 bases and the J gene lost 1 base, with 16 bases spanning the gap. Germline-derived CDR1 and CDR2 are SEHNR and FQNEAQ (reference sequence). CDR3 length: 16 residues. DNA for the CDR3: TGTGCCAGCAGCTTTCTCGAACCCGGTGGGTCCTACGAGCAGTACTTC. Translating gives CASSFLEPGGSYEQYF.

V is TRBV5-6 and J is TRBJ2-1; 7 bases are a match to TRBD1. The CDR3 length is 15 residues. Germline trimming cut 0 bases from V and 15 bases from J; bases unmatched to any gene: 15. The germline gives CDR1 SGHDT, CDR2 YYEEEE. CDR3 sequence (DNA): TGTGCCAGCAGCTTGGTCCGACAGGGATCGAGGGTGGCGTTCTTC. As protein: CASSLVRQGSRVAFF.

The V gene is TRBV7-2, the J gene TRBJ2-3; D unclear. The CDR3 sequence is 13 residues long. V lost 5 bases to trimming and J lost 2 bases, with 8 bases between them. Germline lookup yields CDR1 SGHTA and CDR2 FQGNSA. CDR3 nucleotide sequence: TGTGCCAGCAGCCCCCAAATCACAGATACGCAGTATTTT. Protein: CASSPQITDTQYF.

The V call is TRBV7-9, the J call TRBJ1-6; D gene uncertain. The CDR3 loop spans 15 amino acids. The V end lost 5 bases, the J end lost 7 bases, and 15 bases lay between the germline ends. The germline CDR1 and CDR2 sequences are SEHNR and FQNEAQ (reference sequence). CDR3 region: CASSPADSFNSPLHF. Here the CDR3 DNA reads TGTGCCAGCAGCCCCGCAGACTCCTTCAATTCACCCCTCCACTTT.

The chain combines TRBV12-3 or TRBV12-4 with TRBJ1-1, with 7 positions matching TRBD1. CDR3 length: 11 amino acids. V lost 7 bases and J lost 8; bases outside the gene matches: 4. The DNA for the CDR3 is TGTGCCAGCACCAAACAGGGGGAAGCTTTCTTT. It codes for CASTKQGEAFF.

The rearrangement uses TRBV27 and TRBJ1-3, with 8 nucleotides matching TRBD1. Germline V gene data show CDR1 as MNHEY and CDR2 as SMNVEV (reference sequence). The CDR3 is made up of 17 amino acids. V shed 6 bases and J 3 bases; nucleotides not matched to a gene: 13. CDR3 sequence: CASSPYQGADDGNTIYF. CDR3 nucleotides: TGTGCCAGCAGCCCGTACCAGGGGGCGGATGATGGAAACACCATATATTTT.

The V gene is TRBV9, the J gene TRBJ2-5, with D possibly being TRBD1 (6 bases). The CDR3 loop spans 15 amino acids. The germline gives CDR1 SGDLS, CDR2 YYNGEE. The ends were cut back, 3 bases at V and 1 base at J, with 13 bases in the middle. The DNA for the CDR3 is TGTGCCAGCAGCGCCGATACAGGGTCCCAAGAGACCCAGTACTTC. Its protein product is CASSADTGSQETQYF.

The J gene is TRBJ1-3, the V gene TRBV7-9; a weak D match, TRBD1 (6 bases). CDR3 length: 15 amino acids. Looked up from germline, CDR1 is SEHNR and CDR2 is FQNEAQ (reference sequence). The V and J ends lost 4 bases and 1 base respectively, with 11 bases between them. The CDR3 region is CASSSDRPSGNTIYF. The CDR3 DNA reads as TGTGCCAGCAGCTCCGACAGGCCTTCTGGAAACACCATATATTTT.

The CDR3 DNA sequence: TGTGCCAGCAGTTACTCTACTATACAGGGAGAATGGATGTCAAGCTATGGCTACACCTTC. Protein product: CASSYSTIQGEWMSSYGYTF. The rearrangement joins TRBV6-2 or TRBV6-3 to TRBJ1-2; the D gene is possibly TRBD1 (6 bases). CDR1 and CDR2 (germline): MNHEY, SVGEGT. With 0 bases removed from V and 4 bases from J, the gap between germline ends came to 27 bases. This CDR3 region has 20 residues.

This chain links TRBV3-1 (or the pseudogene TRBV3-2) with TRBJ1-1; 9 nucleotides align to TRBD1. The V gene end was trimmed by 4 bases and the J gene end by 2 bases; junction bases not matched to a gene: 5. Germline lookup yields CDR1 LGHDT and CDR2 YNNKEL (reference sequence). The CDR3 is made up of 15 amino acids. DNA of the CDR3: TGTGCCAGCAGCCTGGGACAGGGAGAAAACACTGAAGCTTTCTTT. Protein: CASSLGQGENTEAFF.

The chain carries TRBV6-2 or TRBV6-3 and TRBJ2-1; possibly TRBD2 for D (7 bases). The CDR3 sequence is 20 residues long. V lost 2 bases to trimming and J lost 0 bases, with 23 bases between them. Germline CDR1 MNHEY, CDR2 SVGEGT. The CDR3 DNA reads as TGTGCCAGCAGTTACACCCCCCAGGCGGGGGCCGAAGCCTCCTACAATGAGCAGTTCTTC. This encodes CASSYTPQAGAEASYNEQFF.

The chain recombines TRBV27 with TRBJ1-1; 12 nucleotides align to TRBD1. The CDR3 runs 15 residues. CDR1 and CDR2 (germline): MNHEY, SMNVEV (reference sequence). V shed 3 bases and J 6 bases; nucleotides not matched to a gene: 5. CDR3 loop: CASSFSGTGGSEAFF. Here the CDR3 DNA reads TGTGCCAGCAGTTTTTCGGGGACAGGGGGCTCTGAAGCTTTCTTT.

The chain combines TRBV6-5 with TRBJ2-7; 8 nucleotides match TRBD1. V shed 6 bases and J 5 bases; nucleotides not matched to a gene: 9. Germline V CDR1 and CDR2: MNHEY, SVGAGI. CDR3 length equals 14 residues. The CDR3 DNA sequence: TGTGCCAGCAGAACTGGGACAGGTCCCCACGAGCAGTACTTC. Amino acids: CASRTGTGPHEQYF.

The chain employs TRBV2 and TRBJ1-2; 7 bases align to TRBD1. The CDR3 runs to 13 residues. The junction had 3 bases not matched to a gene; V was cut back by 5 bases and J by 3 bases. The germline gives CDR1 SNHLY, CDR2 FYNNEI. The CDR3 region is CASSPTGDYGYTF. As DNA, the CDR3 is TGTGCCAGCAGTCCAACAGGGGACTATGGCTACACCTTC.

The chain employs TRBV7-3 and TRBJ2-2, with D unresolved. The V end lost 5 bases, the J end lost 7 bases, and 11 bases lay between the germline ends. Germline assignment: CDR1 SGHTA and CDR2 FQGTGA. This CDR3 has 13 amino acids. DNA for the CDR3: TGTGCCAGCAGCCCCCCGCAGCACGGGGAGCTGTTTTTT. Protein sequence: CASSPPQHGELFF.

This rearrangement joins TRBV7-9 to TRBJ1-5; 8 bases map to TRBD1. V shed 4 bases and J 2 bases; nucleotides not matched to a gene: 4. CDR3 length: 15 amino acids. Germline V gives CDR1 SEHNR, CDR2 FQNEAQ (reference sequence). This CDR3 reads CASSSQGGGNQPQHF. For the CDR3, the DNA is TGTGCCAGCAGCTCACAGGGGGGAGGCAATCAGCCCCAGCATTTT.

The V and J genes are TRBV19 and TRBJ2-3, with TRBD2 as a possible D gene (6 bases). V lost 6 bases and J 4 bases, leaving 14 bases between the germline ends. From germline, CDR1 is LNHDA and CDR2 SQIVND (reference sequence). The CDR3 runs to 14 residues. The CDR3 loop reads CASRFGGSADTQYF. CDR3 DNA: TGTGCCAGTAGATTTGGGGGGTCCGCAGATACGCAGTATTTT.

This chain links TRBV7-9 with TRBJ2-2; a weak D match, TRBD2 (5 bases). Trimming took 6 bases from V and 6 from J, leaving 20 bases between them. The germline CDR1 and CDR2 sequences are SEHNR and FQNEAQ (reference sequence). The CDR3 has 16 amino acids. The CDR3 protein is CASRPRRDMGSGELFF. The CDR3 DNA is TGTGCCAGCAGGCCTCGACGGGATATGGGGTCCGGGGAGCTGTTTTTT.

J is TRBJ2-6 and V is TRBV6-5; the match to TRBD1 covers 7 bases. J was trimmed by 4 bases and V by 7 bases; bases with no gene match: 7. Germline V gene sequence: CDR1 MNHEY, CDR2 SVGAGI. CDR3 length: 15 residues. The CDR3, as DNA: TGTGCCAGCACCGTAGACAGGGCCGGGGCCAACGTCCTGACTTTC. Amino acids: CASTVDRAGANVLTF.